This TCR beta chain emerged from a study of blood T cell repertoires in COVID-19. Method: immunoSEQ multiplex PCR; TCRdb's copy keeps in-frame clones and lacks some. The table lists about 330,000 clones, 92% of them singletons, with less than 20% in the top ten. For this clone: The junction departs from the called germline gene at one end, perhaps through a read error.

CDR3 length: 13 amino acids. The germline gives CDR1 MDHEN, CDR2 SYDVKM. In terms of age and location, participants ranged from roughly 18 to 90 years and lived in about two dozen US areas. Grouping used clinical history reported by participants in a survey and questionnaire. The rearrangement uses TRBV28 and TRBJ2-7; TRBD1 agrees at 8 bases. The receptor's source is a woman in her twenties or thirties who had recovered from COVID-19. The sample comprised PBMCs or T cells enriched from blood (not recorded which). The CDR3 region has the DNA TGTACCAGCAGTTTGGGACAGGTCGACGAGCAGTACTTC. Protein sequence: CTSSLGQVDEQYF.